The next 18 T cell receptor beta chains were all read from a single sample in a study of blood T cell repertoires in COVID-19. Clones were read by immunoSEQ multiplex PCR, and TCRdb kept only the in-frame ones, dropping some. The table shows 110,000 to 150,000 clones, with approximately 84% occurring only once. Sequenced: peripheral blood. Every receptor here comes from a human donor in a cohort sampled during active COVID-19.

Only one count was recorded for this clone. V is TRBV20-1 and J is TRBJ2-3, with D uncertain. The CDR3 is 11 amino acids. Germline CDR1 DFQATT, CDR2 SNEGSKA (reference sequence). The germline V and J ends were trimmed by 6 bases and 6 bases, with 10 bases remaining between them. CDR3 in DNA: TGCAGTGCCAGATTTGCGGATACGCAGTATTTT. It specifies CSARFADTQYF.

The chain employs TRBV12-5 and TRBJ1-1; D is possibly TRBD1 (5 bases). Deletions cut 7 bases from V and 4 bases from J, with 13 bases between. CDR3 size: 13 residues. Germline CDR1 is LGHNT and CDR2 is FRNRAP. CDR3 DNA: TGTGCTAGTGCTCGGTCCGGGGGCACTGAAGCTTTCTTT. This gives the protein CASARSGGTEAFF. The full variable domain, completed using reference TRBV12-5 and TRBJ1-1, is DARVTQTPRHKVTEMGQEVTMRCQPILGHNTVFWYRQTMMQGLELLAYFRNRAPLDDSGMPKDRFSAEMPDATLATLKIQPSEPRDSAVYFCASARSGGTEAFFGQGTRLTVV.

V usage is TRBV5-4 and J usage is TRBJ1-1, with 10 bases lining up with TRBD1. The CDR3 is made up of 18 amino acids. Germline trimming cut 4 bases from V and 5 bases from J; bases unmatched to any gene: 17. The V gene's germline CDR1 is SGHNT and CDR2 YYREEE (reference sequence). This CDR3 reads CASSRSRGTGARRTEAFF. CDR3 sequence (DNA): TGTGCCAGCAGCAGATCCCGGGGGACAGGGGCGCGAAGAACTGAAGCTTTCTTT.

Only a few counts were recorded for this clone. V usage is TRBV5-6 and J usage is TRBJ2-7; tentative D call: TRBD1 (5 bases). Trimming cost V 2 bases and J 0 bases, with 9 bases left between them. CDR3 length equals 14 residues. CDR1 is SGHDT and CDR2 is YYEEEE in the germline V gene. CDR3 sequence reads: CASSFYRSSYEQYF. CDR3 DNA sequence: TGTGCCAGCAGCTTCTACAGGAGCTCCTACGAGCAGTACTTC.

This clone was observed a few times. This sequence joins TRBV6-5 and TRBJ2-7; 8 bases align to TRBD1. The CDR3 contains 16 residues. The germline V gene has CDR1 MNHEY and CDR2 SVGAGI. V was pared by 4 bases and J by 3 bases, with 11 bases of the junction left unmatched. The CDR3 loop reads CASSFARTGLNYEQYF. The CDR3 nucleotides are TGTGCCAGCAGTTTCGCTAGGACAGGGCTTAACTACGAGCAGTACTTC.

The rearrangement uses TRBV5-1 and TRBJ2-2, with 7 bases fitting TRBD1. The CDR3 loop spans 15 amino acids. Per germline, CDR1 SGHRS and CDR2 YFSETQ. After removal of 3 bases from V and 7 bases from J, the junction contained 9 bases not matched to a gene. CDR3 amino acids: CASSYDRVVVGELFF. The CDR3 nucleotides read TGCGCCAGCAGCTACGACAGGGTAGTGGTCGGGGAGCTGTTTTTT.

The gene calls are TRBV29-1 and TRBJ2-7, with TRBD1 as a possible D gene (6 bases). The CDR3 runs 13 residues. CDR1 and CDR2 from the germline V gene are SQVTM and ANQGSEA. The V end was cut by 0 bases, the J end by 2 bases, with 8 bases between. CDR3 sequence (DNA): TGCAGCGTTGAAGATGGGGGCGCCTACGAGCAGTACTTC. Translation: CSVEDGGAYEQYF.

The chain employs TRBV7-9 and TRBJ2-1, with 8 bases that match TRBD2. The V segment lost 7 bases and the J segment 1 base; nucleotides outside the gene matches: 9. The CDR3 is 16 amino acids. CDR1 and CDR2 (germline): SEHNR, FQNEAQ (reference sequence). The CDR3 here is CASTPPGGRSYNEQFF. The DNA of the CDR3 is TGTGCCAGCACCCCCCCGGGGGGGCGTTCCTACAATGAGCAGTTCTTC. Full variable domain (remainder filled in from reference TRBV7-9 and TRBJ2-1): DTGVSQNPRHKITKRGQNVTFRCDPISEHNRLYWYRQTLGQGPEFLTYFQNEAQLEKSRLLSDRFSAERPKGSFSTLEIQRTEQGDSAMYLCASTPPGGRSYNEQFFGPGTRLTVL.

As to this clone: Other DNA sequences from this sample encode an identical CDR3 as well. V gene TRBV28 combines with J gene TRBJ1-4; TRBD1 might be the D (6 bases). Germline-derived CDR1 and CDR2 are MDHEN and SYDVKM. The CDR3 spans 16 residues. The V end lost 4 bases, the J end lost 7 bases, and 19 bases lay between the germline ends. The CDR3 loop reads CASSWPQTGGSEKLFF. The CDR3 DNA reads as TGTGCCAGCAGTTGGCCCCAGACAGGAGGTAGTGAAAAACTGTTTTTT.

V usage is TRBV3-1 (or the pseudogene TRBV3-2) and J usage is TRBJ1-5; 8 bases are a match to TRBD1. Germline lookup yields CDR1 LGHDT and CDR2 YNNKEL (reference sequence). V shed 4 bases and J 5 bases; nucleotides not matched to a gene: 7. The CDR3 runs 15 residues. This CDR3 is CASSREYRGDQPQHF. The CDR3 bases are TGTGCCAGCAGCCGAGAATACAGGGGGGATCAGCCCCAGCATTTT.

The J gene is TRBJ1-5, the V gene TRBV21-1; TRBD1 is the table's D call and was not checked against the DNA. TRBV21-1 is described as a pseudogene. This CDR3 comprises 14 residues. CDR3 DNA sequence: TGTGCCAGCAGGACGGACAGGGTGAGTCAGCCCCAGCATTTT. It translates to CASRTDRVSQPQHF.

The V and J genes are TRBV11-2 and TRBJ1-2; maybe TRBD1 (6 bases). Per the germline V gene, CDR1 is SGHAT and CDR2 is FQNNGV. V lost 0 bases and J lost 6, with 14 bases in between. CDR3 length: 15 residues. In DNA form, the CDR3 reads TGTGCCAGCAGCTTAGATCAGACAGGAACACATGGCTACACCTTC. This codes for CASSLDQTGTHGYTF.

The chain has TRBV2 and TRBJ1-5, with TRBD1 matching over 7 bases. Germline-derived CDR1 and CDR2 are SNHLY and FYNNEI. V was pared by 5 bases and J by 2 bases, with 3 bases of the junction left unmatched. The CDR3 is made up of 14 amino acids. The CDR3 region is CASSLDRGNQPQHF. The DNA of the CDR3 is TGTGCCAGCAGTTTAGACAGGGGCAATCAGCCCCAGCATTTT.

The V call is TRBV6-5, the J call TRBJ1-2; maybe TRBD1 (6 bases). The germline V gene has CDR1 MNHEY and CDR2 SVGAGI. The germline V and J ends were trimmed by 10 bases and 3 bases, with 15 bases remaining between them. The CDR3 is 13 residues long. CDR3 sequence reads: CATTGNSDYGYTF. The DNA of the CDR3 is TGTGCCACCACAGGGAATAGTGACTATGGCTACACCTTC.

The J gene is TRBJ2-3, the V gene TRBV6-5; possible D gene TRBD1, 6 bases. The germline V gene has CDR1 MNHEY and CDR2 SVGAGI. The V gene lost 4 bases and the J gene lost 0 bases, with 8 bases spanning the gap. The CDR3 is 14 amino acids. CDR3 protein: CASSWGRSTDTQYF. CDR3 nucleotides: TGTGCCAGCAGTTGGGGGCGGAGCACAGATACGCAGTATTTT.

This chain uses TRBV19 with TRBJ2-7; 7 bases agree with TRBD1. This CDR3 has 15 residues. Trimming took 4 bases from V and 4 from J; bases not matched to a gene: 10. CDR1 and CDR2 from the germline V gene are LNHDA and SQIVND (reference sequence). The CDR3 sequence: CASSTLSGTAYEQYF. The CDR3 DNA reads TGTGCCAGTAGTACTCTTTCCGGGACAGCTTACGAGCAGTACTTC.

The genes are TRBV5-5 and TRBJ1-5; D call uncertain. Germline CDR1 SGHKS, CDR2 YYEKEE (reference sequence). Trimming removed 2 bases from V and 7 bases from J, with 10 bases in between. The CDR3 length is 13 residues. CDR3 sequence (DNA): TGTGCCAGCAGCTTCGGCGGGCAACAGCCCCAGCATTTT. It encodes CASSFGGQQPQHF.

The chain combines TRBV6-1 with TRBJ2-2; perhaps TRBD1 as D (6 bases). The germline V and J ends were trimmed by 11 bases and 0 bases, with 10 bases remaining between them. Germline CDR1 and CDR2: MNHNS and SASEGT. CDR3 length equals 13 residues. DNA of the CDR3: TGTGCCGGGGGCAGAACGAACACCGGGGAGCTGTTTTTT. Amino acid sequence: CAGGRTNTGELFF.